This TCR beta chain was observed in a study of T cell repertoires in cytomegalovirus infection. This clonotype has a handful of counts. The target antigen is unknown. Findings of the study overall: There were HLA-C-restricted CMV-specific TCR beta clonotypes dominating the ex vivo response.

TCRdb re-called the reads with MiXCR, one entry per CDR3 protein. Found here are fewer than 350,000 distinct CDR3 sequences, about a sixth of them singletons; the top ten hold more than 10%. Input material: PBMCs. The sequence was collected from a human donor in good health (CMV status not recorded). Some clones in this sample may be carry-over from other donors' samples.

The CDR3 DNA reads as TGTGCCAGCAGCGCATACGCGGACATTGAGACCCAGTACTTC. It yields the protein CASSAYADIETQYF. V gene TRBV5-4 combines with J gene TRBJ2-5, with D possibly being TRBD1 (5 bases). Germline V gene data show CDR1 as SGHNT and CDR2 as YYREEE (reference sequence). The CDR3 loop spans 14 amino acids. V shed 4 bases and J shed 5 bases, with 15 bases lying between them.